The rows below give T cell receptor beta chains drawn from one sample of a study of cytomegalovirus exposure and HLA in healthy donors. The repertoire was sequenced with immunoSEQ multiplex PCR; TCRdb's copy has only in-frame clones and lacks some. The sample carries about 180,000 clones, more than 75% recorded once. Sequenced sample: PBMCs. These receptors came from a woman aged 30 to 39 in good health and CMV-seropositive. CDR3s include the opening cysteine and the closing phenylalanine or tryptophan. D genes are given only for firm matches. Size is stated for part of the rows, as once, few or many counts, or as a class when the clone is expanded.

J,D,V,size,DNA,CDR3
TRBJ2-7,.,TRBV4-1,.,TGCGCCAGCAGCCAAGAACGGCTTCCGGGTATCGCCTACGAGCAGTACTTC,CASSQERLPGIAYEQYF
TRBJ2-1,.,TRBV4-1,.,TGCGCCAGCAGCCACGATAGCGGCTACAATGAGCAGTTCTTC,CASSHDSGYNEQFF
TRBJ1-4,.,TRBV28,.,TGTGCCAGCAGGACCGCGGGTTTTCATGAAAAACTGTTTTTT,CASRTAGFHEKLFF
TRBJ1-1,.,TRBV18,.,TGTGCCAGCCGGCGGGAAGGAGGATACACTGAAGCTTTCTTT,CASRREGGYTEAFF
TRBJ2-7,TRBD1,TRBV28,.,TGTGCCAGCAGCCCCTCCGGGACAGCCTCCTACGAGCAGTACTTC,CASSPSGTASYEQYF
TRBJ2-3,.,TRBV4-1,.,TGCGCCAGCAGCTTTACGATGAGCACCGGAGATACGCAGTATTTT,CASSFTMSTGDTQYF
TRBJ2-3,TRBD1,TRBV6-1,.,TGTGCCAGCAGTGAAGTATCGGGACAGGGGGCGTCAGATACGCAGTATTTT,CASSEVSGQGASDTQYF
TRBJ2-1,TRBD2,TRBV7-9,.,TGTGCCAGCAGCCCCGGGACTAGCGGGGGGCCCAGGTACAATGAGCAGTTCTTC,CASSPGTSGGPRYNEQFF
TRBJ2-7,.,TRBV6-5,once,TGTGCCACATCTAGAGGGGGAGACGAGCAGTACTTC,CATSRGGDEQYF
TRBJ2-5,.,TRBV21-1,.,TGTGCCAGCAGCCCTCCTAGCACAGAGACCCAGTACTTC,CASSPPSTETQYF
TRBJ1-1,TRBD1,TRBV4-2,.,TGTGCCAGCAGCCAAAATAGGGGACAGGGGGCTTACACTGAAGCTTTCTTT,CASSQNRGQGAYTEAFF
TRBJ1-5,TRBD1,TRBV7-6,.,TGTGCCAGCAGCGCTACGACAGGGATTAGCAATCAGCCCCAGCATTTT,CASSATTGISNQPQHF
TRBJ1-1,.,TRBV4-3,.,TGCGCCAGCAGCCGGGGGGGAACTGAAGCTTTCTTT,CASSRGGTEAFF
TRBJ1-5,.,TRBV28,.,TGTGCCAGCAGCCTTATCCATCAGCCCCAGCATTTT,CASSLIHQPQHF
TRBJ2-1,TRBD2,TRBV4-3,.,TGCGCCAGCAGCCACTGGAGCGGGGGGGCCCCCTACAATGAGCAGTTCTTC,CASSHWSGGAPYNEQFF
TRBJ1-6,.,TRBV21-1,once,TGTGCCAGCAGCAATCAGGTTAGCTCCTATAATTCACCCCTCCACTTT,CASSNQVSSYNSPLHF
TRBJ1-6,.,TRBV7-8,.,TGTGCCAGCAGCTTAGGGGGGCCTAATTCACCCCTCCACTTT,CASSLGGPNSPLHF
TRBJ2-2,TRBD1,TRBV9,.,TGTGCCAGCAGCGGGCTGGGACAGGGGGCAACCGGGGAGCTGTTTTTT,CASSGLGQGATGELFF
TRBJ1-2,.,TRBV11-2,.,TGTGCCAGCAGCTTGAGGGCCCGAGATGGCTACACCTTC,CASSLRARDGYTF
TRBJ1-6,TRBD1,TRBV5-4,once,TGTGCCAGCAGCTTGCAGACAGGGAATAATTCACCCCTCCACTTT,CASSLQTGNNSPLHF
TRBJ1-6,.,TRBV5-1,.,TGCGCCAGCAGCTTGCAGGGGTCGGATTCACCCCTCCACTTT,CASSLQGSDSPLHF
TRBJ1-3,.,TRBV12-5,.,TGTGCTAGTGGCCATCAGGGGCTTCGGACTGGAAACACCATATATTTT,CASGHQGLRTGNTIYF
TRBJ2-7,.,TRBV4-3,.,TGCGCCAGCAGCCCGGGTCCCCCCTACGAGCAGTACTTC,CASSPGPPYEQYF